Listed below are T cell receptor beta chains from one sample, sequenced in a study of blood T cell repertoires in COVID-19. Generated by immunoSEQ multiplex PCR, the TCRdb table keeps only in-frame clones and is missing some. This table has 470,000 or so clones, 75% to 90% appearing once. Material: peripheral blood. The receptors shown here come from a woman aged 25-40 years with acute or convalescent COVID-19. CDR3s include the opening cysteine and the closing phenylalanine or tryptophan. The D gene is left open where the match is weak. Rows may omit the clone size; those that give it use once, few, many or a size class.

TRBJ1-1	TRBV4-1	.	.	TGCGCCAGCAGCCAAGCCCCCCCGGGGACTGAAGCTTTCTTT	CASSQAPPGTEAFF
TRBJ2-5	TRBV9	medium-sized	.	TGTGCCAGCAGCGTAGAGGCAGGCTGGGAGACCCAGTACTTC	CASSVEAGWETQYF
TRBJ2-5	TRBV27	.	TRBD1	TGTGCCAGCAGGTGGACAGGGAGGCCCCAAGAGACCCAGTACTTC	CASRWTGRPQETQYF
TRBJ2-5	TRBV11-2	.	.	TGTGCCAGCAGCTTAGGACAGGGACTTTCGGAGACCCAGTACTTC	CASSLGQGLSETQYF
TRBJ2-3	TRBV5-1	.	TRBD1	TGCGCCAGCAGCTCCGGGACAGGGGGAATAGATACGCAGTATTTT	CASSSGTGGIDTQYF
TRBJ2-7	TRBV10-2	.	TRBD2	TGCGCCAGCAGGGGGACTAGCGGGGGCCGCAGCTCCTACGAGCAGTACTTC	CASRGTSGGRSSYEQYF
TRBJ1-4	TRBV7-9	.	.	TGTGCCAGCAGCTTAATTGGGGGCAGGGAAAAACTGTTTTTT	CASSLIGGREKLFF
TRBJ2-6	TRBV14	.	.	TGTGCCAGCAGCCAAAGGACAGCGCAATTTTTCTCTGGGGCCAACGTCCTGACTTTC	CASSQRTAQFFSGANVLTF
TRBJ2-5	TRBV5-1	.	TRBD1	TGCGCCAGCAGCTCGGGACAGGGGGGACAAGAGACCCAGTACTTC	CASSSGQGGQETQYF
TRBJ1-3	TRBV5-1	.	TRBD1	TGCGCCAGCAGCTTGGGCAGGGGGCAAGACACCATATATTTT	CASSLGRGQDTIYF
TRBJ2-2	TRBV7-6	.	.	TGTGCCAGCAGCCTTGAGGCAGTGAACACCGGGGAGCTGTTTTTT	CASSLEAVNTGELFF
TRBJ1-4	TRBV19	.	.	TGTGCCAGTTGCGACAGGAATGAAAAACTGTTTTTT	CASCDRNEKLFF
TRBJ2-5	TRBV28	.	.	TGTGCCAGCAGTCCCCCAGGATCTCCGACCCGAGCAGACTTC	CASSPPGSPTRADF
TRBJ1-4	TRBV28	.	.	TGTGCCAGCACCCAACAGTCTAATGAAAAACTGTTTTTT	CASTQQSNEKLFF
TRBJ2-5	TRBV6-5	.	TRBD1	TGTGCCAGCAGTACCGGGACAGGGGACACCCAGTACTTC	CASSTGTGDTQYF
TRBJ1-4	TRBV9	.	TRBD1	TGTGCCAGCAGCGGAGTCGGGACAGGGAATGAAAAACTGTTTTTT	CASSGVGTGNEKLFF
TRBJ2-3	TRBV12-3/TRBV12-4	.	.	TGTGCCAGCAGCCGACTGGAGAATACGCAGTATTTT	CASSRLENTQYF
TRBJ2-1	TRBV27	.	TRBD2	TGTGCCAGCAGTTTTGGGAGGGGCAATGAGCAGTTCTTC	CASSFGRGNEQFF
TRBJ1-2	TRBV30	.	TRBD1	TGTGCCGGCTATATACAGGGGGCGGGTGGCTACACCTTC	CAGYIQGAGGYTF
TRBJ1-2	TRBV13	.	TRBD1	TGTGCCAGCAGCTTAGGACAGGGGCGCCGTGGCTACACCTTC	CASSLGQGRRGYTF
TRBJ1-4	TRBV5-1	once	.	TGCGCCAGCAGCTTAGCGACCGGGGGGGAAAAACTGTTTTTT	CASSLATGGEKLFF
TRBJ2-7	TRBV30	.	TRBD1	TGTGCCTGGACTCCCGGGACAGGGTTCTACGAGCAGTACTTC	CAWTPGTGFYEQYF
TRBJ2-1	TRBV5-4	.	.	TGTGCCAGCAGCCCGATTACGGGGCGGGGATATTACAATGAGCAGTTCTTC	CASSPITGRGYYNEQFF
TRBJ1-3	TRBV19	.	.	TGTGCCAGTTCGGGGTCAAAAGTCGCCTCTGGAAACACCATATATTTT	CASSGSKVASGNTIYF
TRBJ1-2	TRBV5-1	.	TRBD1	TGCGCCAGCAGCTTCCCCGGACAGGGGGCGTATGGCTACACCTTC	CASSFPGQGAYGYTF
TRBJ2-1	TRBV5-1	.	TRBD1	TGCGCCAGCAGCTTAGAGACAGGGTACTACAATGAGCAGTTCTTC	CASSLETGYYNEQFF
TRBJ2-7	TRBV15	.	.	TGTGCCACCAGCAGAGATCAACTTTTCTACGAGCAGTACTTC	CATSRDQLFYEQYF
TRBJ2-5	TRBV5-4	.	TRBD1	TGTGCCAGCAGCCAACGGGACAGTCAAGAGACCCAGTACTTC	CASSQRDSQETQYF
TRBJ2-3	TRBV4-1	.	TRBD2	TGCGCCAGCAGCCCGCTAGCGGGGGATATGACGCAGTATTTT	CASSPLAGDMTQYF
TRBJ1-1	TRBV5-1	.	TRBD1	TGCGCCAGCGGGGCGAGCATATATTCCGGACAGGGTATGAACACTGAAGCTTTCTTT	CASGASIYSGQGMNTEAFF
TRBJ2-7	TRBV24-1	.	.	TGTGCCACCAGTGAATCATTCCCAGGCTTCGAGCAGTACTTC	CATSESFPGFEQYF
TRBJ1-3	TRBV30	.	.	TGTGCCTGGCGTAGGGACTCACACTCTGGAAACACCATATATTTT	CAWRRDSHSGNTIYF
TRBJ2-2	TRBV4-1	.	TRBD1	TGCGCCAGCAGCCCAAGAGGGGGCTCAGGGGAGCTGTTTTTT	CASSPRGGSGELFF
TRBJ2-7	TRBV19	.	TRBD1	TGTGCCAGTAGTAGAGGACAGGGGACGTACGAGCAGTACTTC	CASSRGQGTYEQYF
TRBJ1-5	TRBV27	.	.	TGTGCCAGCAGTTTATTCGGTGGGGCCGGTCAGCCCCAGCATTTT	CASSLFGGAGQPQHF
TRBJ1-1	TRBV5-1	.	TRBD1	TGCGCCAGCAGCCGTGACAGGGCGGTAGGCACTGAAGCTTTCTTT	CASSRDRAVGTEAFF
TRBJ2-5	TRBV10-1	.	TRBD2	TGCGCCAGGGGACTAGCGGGGGGAAGAGAGACCCAGTACTTC	CARGLAGGRETQYF
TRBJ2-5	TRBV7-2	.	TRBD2	TGTGCCAGCAGACAGCGGGGCGCGGAGACCCAGTACTTC	CASRQRGAETQYF
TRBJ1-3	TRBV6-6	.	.	TGTGCCAGCAGAATCGGAGGGGTGGGAAACACCATATATTTT	CASRIGGVGNTIYF
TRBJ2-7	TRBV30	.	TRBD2	TGTGCCTGGAGTTTAGCACGTGCGCGGGGGGGCGCCGAGCAGTACTTC	CAWSLARARGGAEQYF
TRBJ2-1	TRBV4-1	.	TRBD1	TGCGCCAGCAGCTCGGGACAGGGTTTTCCAGAGCAGTTCTTC	CASSSGQGFPEQFF
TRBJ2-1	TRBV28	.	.	TGTGCCAGCAGTCCACTCAGGGGTACATTTGGCAATGAGCAGTTCTTC	CASSPLRGTFGNEQFF
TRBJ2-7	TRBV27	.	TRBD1	TGTGCCAGCAGTTTAAGAGGGGGCCCCACCGAGCAGTACTTC	CASSLRGGPTEQYF
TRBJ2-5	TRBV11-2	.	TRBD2	TGTGCCAGCAGCTTAGATATTCGAGCGGGGGGATCCCAAGAGACCCAGTACTTC	CASSLDIRAGGSQETQYF
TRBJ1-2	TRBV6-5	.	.	TGTGCCACCAACCAACCAGGCTGGGGCTACACCTTC	CATNQPGWGYTF
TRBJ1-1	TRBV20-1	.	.	TGCAGTGCTCTGGGGGGACCTGAAGCTTTCTTT	CSALGGPEAFF
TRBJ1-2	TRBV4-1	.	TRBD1	TGCGCCAGCAGCCAACCCGACAGGGGGCTTTATGGCTACACCTTC	CASSQPDRGLYGYTF
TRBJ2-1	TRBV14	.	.	TGTGCCAGCAGCCAAGTACGGGATTACAATGAGCAGTTCTTC	CASSQVRDYNEQFF
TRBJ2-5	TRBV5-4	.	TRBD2	TGTGCCAGCAGGGTCGGGGGGTCGATAAAGGGAGAGACCCAGTACTTC	CASRVGGSIKGETQYF
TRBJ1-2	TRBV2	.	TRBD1	TGTGCCAGCAGTGTAGACAGGGAGTCTGGCTACACCTTC	CASSVDRESGYTF
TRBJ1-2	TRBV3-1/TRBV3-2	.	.	TGTGCCAGCAGCCAAGGGTCAGGTTATGGCTACACCTTC	CASSQGSGYGYTF
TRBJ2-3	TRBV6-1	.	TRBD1	TGTGCCAGCAGTGAACGGACAGGACCAGATACGCAGTATTTT	CASSERTGPDTQYF
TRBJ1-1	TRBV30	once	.	TGTGCCTGGAGCCCTAGGAGGGCTGAAGCTTTCTTT	CAWSPRRAEAFF
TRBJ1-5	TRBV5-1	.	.	TGCGCCAGCAGCTTGGCCGGGCAGGGGAATCAGCCCCAGCATTTT	CASSLAGQGNQPQHF
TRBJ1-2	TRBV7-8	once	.	TGTGCCAGCAGCCCCGGTCGGGGGGCTGGCTACACCTTC	CASSPGRGAGYTF
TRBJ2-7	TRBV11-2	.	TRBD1	TGTGCCAGCAGCACAATCCGGGACAGGGTTTACGAGCAGTACTTC	CASSTIRDRVYEQYF
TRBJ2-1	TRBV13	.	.	TGTGCCAGCAGCTTAGTATGGGGGGACCTTGACAATGAGCAGTTCTTC	CASSLVWGDLDNEQFF
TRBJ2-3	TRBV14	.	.	TGTGCCAGCAGCCAAAGGGGGTTCGTCCCCCGAGGTACGCAGTATTTT	CASSQRGFVPRGTQYF